This paragraph covers one T cell receptor (beta chain) sequence. Its antigen has not been determined. No base-level quality is on record; no much larger clone is a single base apart. This sample was included in a study of T cell responses to AZD1222 COVID-19 vaccine (dated by TCRdb to the early 2020s). Regarding the research as a whole: TCR sequencing was performed for about 250 trial participants, of whom around 200 were given two doses of AZD1222 and approximately 26 were given two doses of MenACWY control vaccine. Trial participants were enrolled by age into subgroups of 18-55, 56-69 and 70-plus years, and 148, 28 and 57 TCR-sequenced participants, respectively, were included in these subgroups. Study-level results and caveats: In the small 56-69-year group, the increase in depth fell short of significance, most likely because of low power. Only five or six AZD1222 recipients were SARS-CoV-2 seropositive at baseline, limiting conclusions about previously exposed vaccinees. Most participants were white British and females outnumbered males, and the authors suggested that clonal diversity may have been underestimated. The whole spike protein was spanned by vaccine-associated CD4 TCRs, and dominant responses were seen in regions 160-218 and 743-854. No day 14 peak-response samples were available, so repertoires were characterized only after the peak T cell response. A significant rise in spike-specific TCR breadth and depth was observed after two AZD1222 doses relative to day 0 and relative to MenACWY recipients. Epitopes outside the regions mutated in the B.1.351 and B.1.1.7 variants were reportedly recognized by nearly half of the unique spike-specific TCRs.

The CDR3 regions of human TCRbeta chains were analyzed by immunosequencing. The original pipeline was this. Repertoire TCRs were matched against a reference library of SARS-CoV-2-specific TCRs generated with the MIRA antigen-specificity platform. Breadth was defined as the fraction of unique TCRs that were SARS-CoV-2-associated. Depth was defined as the fraction of total T cells that were SARS-CoV-2-associated. Using the MIRA data, each spike-specific TCR was assigned both to the spike region to which the TCR was reactive and to a CD4 or CD8 class. Log10-transformed breadth and depth values were compared by one-way ANOVA with Sidak's multiple comparisons tests. Imported from immuneACCESS, the table was reduced by TCRdb to in-frame sequences with V and J called. These copies leave out some clones; in studies compared against another copy, an unresolved V gene accounts for under half, and the cause of the remainder is not known. That table furnishes V, J and clone size, whereas the DNA furnished D and trimming. Counted in this sample were about 130,000 clones; roughly 91% of them appeared once. The leading ten clones occupy 6% to 7.5% of the sample.

From its cysteine to its phenylalanine, the CDR3 spans 13 amino acids. The retained sequence is limited to the CDR3, 39 bases, with the frame set at the first base. The germline V gene encodes CDR1 SQVTM and CDR2 ANQGSEA. V gives up 5 bases and J gives up 1 base, and the segment between their germline ends measures 12 bases. The sample's time point, from its label and the paper: about 28 days (+/-7) after the second vaccine dose. AZD1222 recipients whose second dose came at about 4 weeks and those whose second dose came at about 12 weeks were combined into one group, since spike-specific TCR depth and breadth did not differ between the two schedules. Vaccinee samples came from UK trials COV001 and COV002, including a single-blind randomized controlled phase 2/3 trial of AZD1222 (ChAdOx1 nCoV-19) in healthy adults. For TCRbeta chain sequencing, PBMC samples from trial participants were taken at day 0 and at day 28 after the second dose.

This chain joins TRBV29-1 to TRBJ2-7, with TRBD2 as a weak D call on 5 bases. This TCR derives from an adult who received the AZD1222 COVID-19 vaccine. Here the sequenced sample was peripheral blood, taken 28 days after the second AZD1222 dose. The bases read TGCAGCGTTCTGGACGGGAATTCCTACGAGCAGTACTTC. Its protein is CSVLDGNSYEQYF.